Sequencing of this T cell receptor (beta chain) was carried out in a study of shared clonotypes between healthy human individuals. Study at large: Plates per donor: three CD4 naive, three CD4 memory, two CD8 naive, one CD8 memory.

Whole-study results and caveats: Having only a few donors restricted how much genetic and exposure-history diversity was captured.

A remark on this clone: Antigen specificity is unknown. One base away lies a much larger clone, so this may be a sequencing read error. At the DNA level, this CDR3 is encoded by other sequences in the same sample as well.

Study processing details: In the immunoSEQ data, sequences were junction-only and lacked quality scores, so filtering differed. The method was immunoSEQ multiplex PCR; TCRdb's version includes in-frame clones alone and lacks a portion of them. V, J and clone size reflect that table, while D and trimming were determined from the DNA. The data show about 640,000 clones, with roughly 78% seen just once and approximately 2% held by the top ten. This CDR3 spans 15 amino acids. Germline loops: CDR1 MDHEN, CDR2 SYDVKM. The genes are TRBV28 and TRBJ1-1; D gene ambiguous. The TCR originated in a woman in her 30s in good health. Material for sequencing was memory CD4+ T cells sorted from blood. Sample subset: CD45RA-negative fraction. The DNA of the CDR3 is TGTGCTAGCAGTTTCGAGGTCAGCTTTAACACTGAAGCTTTCTTT. Protein sequence: CASSFEVSFNTEAFF.